This T cell receptor beta chain emerged from a study of Ad26.COV2.S vaccination and SARS-CoV-2 variants. This table comes from immunoSEQ multiplex PCR, and its TCRdb copy is limited to in-frame clones, with some not included. The sample gives around 300,000 clones, around 88% of which show up once; 5% is in the top ten. A note on this clone: The target antigen is unknown.

Noted treatment: around 19 received Ad26.COV2.S at low or high dose, single or two shots; about 5 received placebo; per-sample allocation not given. Vaccine and placebo recipients were sampled on day 63 after the first injection. The V segment lost 4 bases and the J segment 0 bases; nucleotides outside the gene matches: 3. Germline V gene data show CDR1 as SGHNT and CDR2 as YYREEE (reference sequence). The CDR3 is made up of 15 amino acids. General study points: The TCR breadth and depth analyses may have produced an underestimate of total T cell responses. Breadth measured for non-spike TCRs was similar across vaccine and placebo recipients.

This chain joins TRBV5-4 and TRBJ2-2, with 7 bases matching TRBD1. The sample in question was peripheral blood, obtained in a trial of Ad26.COV2.S vaccine versus placebo. The receptor's source is a person between 18 and 59 years old who received the Ad26.COV2.S COVID-19 vaccine or a placebo. Here the CDR3 reads CASSTGQANTGELFF. DNA of the CDR3: TGTGCCAGCAGCACAGGACAGGCGAACACCGGGGAGCTGTTTTTT.